The 32 T cell receptor beta chains below all came from one sample that was sequenced in a study of CD8 T cells in Susac syndrome. Random hexamers served to reverse transcribe roughly 0.5 to 1 ug RNA. TCRdb reprocessed the immunoSEQ multiplex PCR reads via MiXCR and lists one record per CDR3 protein. The sample lists roughly 190,000 distinct CDR3 sequences, about 95% occurring once. The sequenced sample consisted of CD4+ T cells from PBMCs. The receptors here all came from a human donor in good health.

This chain links TRBV24-1 with TRBJ2-1; no clear D gene. Between the trimmed V and J ends, which lost 5 bases and 7 bases, there was a span of 5 bases. Germline CDR1 KGHDR, CDR2 SFDVKD. The CDR3 has 11 residues. In DNA form, the CDR3 reads TGTGCCACCAGTGGGGGAAATGAGCAGTTCTTC. Protein sequence: CATSGGNEQFF.

The V gene is TRBV3-1, the J gene TRBJ2-4; 8 bases line up with TRBD1. Germline CDR1 LGHDT, CDR2 YNNKEL (reference sequence). The junction had 12 bases not matched to a gene; V was cut back by 8 bases and J by 0 bases. The CDR3 has 17 residues. In nucleotides, the CDR3 is TGTGCCAGCGGCAGGGGGCACCAGAAGGTAGCCAAAAACATTCAGTACTTC. This translates into CASGRGHQKVAKNIQYF.

The chain has TRBV4-3 and TRBJ2-7; D not certain. CDR3 size: 13 residues. Germline values: CDR1 LGHNA, CDR2 YSLEER. The V end was cut by 0 bases, the J end by 4 bases, with 7 bases between. DNA of the CDR3: TGCGCCAGCAGCCAAGAAGTGAGATACGAGCAGTACTTC. Protein sequence: CASSQEVRYEQYF.

The chain combines TRBV9 with TRBJ1-5; D is possibly TRBD1 (5 bases). Germline V gene data show CDR1 as SGDLS and CDR2 as YYNGEE. Trimming stripped 3 bases from V and 3 bases from J, with 13 bases between. The CDR3 is made up of 15 amino acids. In DNA form, the CDR3 reads TGTGCCAGCAGCGCGGGACTGCTGTTCAATCAGCCCCAGCATTTT. This translates into CASSAGLLFNQPQHF.

This rearrangement joins TRBV27 to TRBJ2-7; D may match TRBD1 or TRBD2 (5 bases each). Germline V lookup: CDR1 MNHEY, CDR2 SMNVEV (reference sequence). V lost 6 bases, J lost 3 bases, and 18 bases lay in between. This CDR3 is built from 15 residues. The CDR3: CASSRYRGASYEQYF. For the CDR3, the DNA is TGTGCCAGCAGCCGTTATAGAGGGGCAAGCTACGAGCAGTACTTC.

The rearrangement uses TRBV30 and TRBJ2-5; D not certain. Trimming removed 3 bases from V and 8 bases from J, with 10 bases in between. CDR1 and CDR2 from the germline V gene are GTSNPN and SVGIG (reference sequence). The CDR3 length is 11 residues. CDR3 in DNA: TGTGCCTGGAGCCCCCCCGGAACCCAGTACTTC. It yields the protein CAWSPPGTQYF. Full variable domain (remainder filled in from reference TRBV30 and TRBJ2-5): SQTIHQWPATLVQPVGSPLSLECTVEGTSNPNLYWYRQAAGRGLQLLFYSVGIGQISSEVPQNLSASRPQDRQFILSSKKLLLSDSGFYLCAWSPPGTQYFGPGTRLLVL.

V and J are TRBV12-3 or TRBV12-4 and TRBJ2-1; a possible D gene is TRBD2 (6 bases). The CDR3 is 14 residues long. V lost 6 bases to trimming and J lost 4 bases, with 13 bases between them. The CDR3: CASSPGTLYNEQFF. The CDR3 nucleotides read TGTGCCAGCAGCCCCGGGACTTTATACAATGAGCAGTTCTTC.

The V and J genes are TRBV3-1 and TRBJ2-2; D is ambiguous. Germline V gene sequence: CDR1 LGHDT, CDR2 YNNKEL (reference sequence). V shed 3 bases and J shed 6 bases, with 5 bases lying between them. This CDR3 is 12 amino acids long. The CDR3 DNA is TGTGCCAGCAGCCATCAGTCCGGGGAGCTGTTTTTT. The encoded protein is CASSHQSGELFF.

This clonotype was detected once. The chain has TRBV20-1 and TRBJ2-1; unclear D gene. CDR1 and CDR2 (germline): DFQATT, SNEGSKA (reference sequence). This CDR3 region has 12 residues. The V end lost 6 bases, the J end lost 3 bases, and 9 bases lay between the germline ends. The DNA of the CDR3 is TGCAGTGCCCACCGCGGCTACAATGAGCAGTTCTTC. It encodes CSAHRGYNEQFF.

V usage is TRBV18 and J usage is TRBJ1-4, with TRBD1 as a possible D gene (6 bases). The V end lost 3 bases, the J end lost 4 bases, and 15 bases lay between the germline ends. The CDR3 sequence is 16 residues long. The germline V gene has CDR1 KGHSH and CDR2 LQKENI. CDR3 sequence: CASSPLPGASNEKLFF. The DNA of the CDR3 is TGTGCCAGCTCACCCTTACCGGGGGCGAGTAATGAAAAACTGTTTTTT.

The genes are TRBV9 and TRBJ2-3; D gene ambiguous. The length of the CDR3 is 14 residues. V lost 0 bases to trimming and J lost 2 bases, with 7 bases between them. The germline V gene has CDR1 SGDLS and CDR2 YYNGEE. The CDR3 here is CASSVELITDTQYF. CDR3 coding DNA: TGTGCCAGCAGCGTAGAACTTATCACAGATACGCAGTATTTT.

The CDR3 DNA sequence: TGTGCCAGCAGTTTGAGGGACAGGGGGGATTACTTC. It codes for CASSLRDRGDYF. V gene TRBV28 combines with J gene TRBJ2-4, with TRBD1 identical over 11 bases. CDR1 is MDHEN, CDR2 SYDVKM, per germline. The CDR3 is made up of 12 amino acids. The trim removed 3 bases at V and 16 bases at J, leaving 5 bases unmatched.

This chain connects TRBV7-9 to TRBJ1-2, with D perhaps matching TRBD1 (5 bases). The CDR3 has 15 residues. CDR1 and CDR2 (germline): SEHNR, FQNEAQ (reference sequence). V was cut by 3 bases and J by 0 bases, with 11 bases left in between. Here the CDR3 DNA reads TGTGCCAGCAGCTTGGGGCAGAGAGCTAACTATGGCTACACCTTC. Translating it yields CASSLGQRANYGYTF. Variable domain in full (rest from reference TRBV7-9 and TRBJ1-2): DTGVSQNPRHKITKRGQNVTFRCDPISEHNRLYWYRQTLGQGPEFLTYFQNEAQLEKSRLLSDRFSAERPKGSFSTLEIQRTEQGDSAMYLCASSLGQRANYGYTFGSGTRLTVV.

This clonotype has a single count. The gene calls are TRBV28 and TRBJ2-3; weak D call: TRBD2 (6 bases). Germline V gene sequence: CDR1 MDHEN, CDR2 SYDVKM. This CDR3 has 15 residues. The V end lost 3 bases, the J end lost 1 base, and 11 bases lay between the germline ends. The CDR3 loop reads CASSLGERGTDTQYF. In nucleotides, the CDR3 is TGTGCCAGCAGTTTGGGAGAGCGGGGCACAGATACGCAGTATTTT.

This clonotype was recorded only once. CDR3 sequence: CASSSPSAGSYGYTF. Here the CDR3 DNA reads TGTGCCAGCAGTTCCCCTTCAGCGGGGAGCTATGGCTACACCTTC. The chain is built from TRBV6-5 and TRBJ1-2; no clear D gene. This CDR3 has 15 residues. V lost 4 bases and J 4 bases, leaving 16 bases between the germline ends. Germline values: CDR1 MNHEY, CDR2 SVGAGI.

CDR3 protein: CSARSAGNQPQHF. The CDR3 DNA reads as TGCAGTGCAAGGTCGGCGGGCAATCAGCCCCAGCATTTT. The chain joins TRBV20-1 to TRBJ1-5; D not certain. Deletions cut 6 bases from V and 2 bases from J, with 11 bases between. From germline, CDR1 is DFQATT and CDR2 SNEGSKA (reference sequence). This CDR3 is 13 amino acids long.

V and J are TRBV29-1 and TRBJ2-2, with D unresolved. This CDR3 contains 13 residues. The V gene lost 3 bases and the J gene lost 1 base, with 6 bases spanning the gap. Germline values: CDR1 SQVTM, CDR2 ANQGSEA. This CDR3 is CSVDRQNTGELFF. The DNA of the CDR3 is TGCAGCGTTGATCGACAGAACACCGGGGAGCTGTTTTTT.

This clonotype was found once. The chain links TRBV6-1 to TRBJ2-7, with D maybe TRBD2 (6 bases). The CDR3 runs 18 residues. Deletions cut 7 bases from V and 0 bases from J, with 25 bases between. Germline V gene sequence: CDR1 MNHNS, CDR2 SASEGT. The CDR3 protein is CASTLFQQSGSSSYEQYF. Here the CDR3 DNA reads TGTGCCAGCACCCTATTCCAGCAGAGCGGGTCTTCCTCCTACGAGCAGTACTTC.

The V call is TRBV3-1, the J call TRBJ1-5; TRBD1 might be the D (6 bases). Germline assignment: CDR1 LGHDT and CDR2 YNNKEL (reference sequence). The CDR3 extends over 14 amino acids. Trimming stripped 3 bases from V and 3 bases from J, with 9 bases between. The DNA of the CDR3 is TGTGCCAGCAGCCAGGGGACATCCAATCAGCCCCAGCATTTT. Its translation: CASSQGTSNQPQHF. The whole variable domain, remainder taken from reference TRBV3-1 and TRBJ1-5, is DTAVSQTPKYLVTQMGNDKSIKCEQNLGHDTMYWYKQDSKKFLKIMFSYNNKELIINETVPNRFSPKSPDKAHLNLHINSLELGDSAVYFCASSQGTSNQPQHFGDGTRLSIL.

Only one count was recorded for this clonotype. In nucleotides, the CDR3 is TGCGCCAGCAGCTTCAAAACCCCAGGGGCGGAGACCCAGTACTTC. Protein product: CASSFKTPGAETQYF. The chain joins TRBV5-1 to TRBJ2-5; a possible D gene is TRBD1 (6 bases). CDR3 size: 15 residues. V gave up 2 bases and J gave up 5 bases, with 16 bases separating them. Germline CDR1 reads SGHRS; CDR2 reads YFSETQ.

The V and J genes are TRBV20-1 and TRBJ2-1, with unresolved D. The CDR3 has 11 amino acids. Germline V gives CDR1 DFQATT, CDR2 SNEGSKA (reference sequence). V lost 2 bases and J lost 4, with 3 bases in between. For the CDR3, the DNA is TGCAGTGCTAGAAAATACAATGAGCAGTTCTTC. Protein: CSARKYNEQFF.

V usage is TRBV7-2 and J usage is TRBJ2-5, with unresolved D. The CDR3 is 13 amino acids. Germline V gene lookup returns CDR1 SGHTA and CDR2 FQGNSA. V was trimmed by 3 bases and J by 2 bases, leaving 7 bases between them. The CDR3 is CASSLSLQETQYF. The DNA for the CDR3 is TGTGCCAGCAGCTTGTCCCTTCAAGAGACCCAGTACTTC.

V and J are TRBV20-1 and TRBJ1-2, with D hard to call. Germline values: CDR1 DFQATT, CDR2 SNEGSKA (reference sequence). The germline V and J ends were trimmed by 3 bases and 5 bases, with 10 bases remaining between them. The CDR3 has 12 amino acids. Here the CDR3 DNA reads TGCAGTGCTAGCTCCAGGATATATGGCTACACCTTC. Translation: CSASSRIYGYTF.

CDR3 sequence reads: CASSPGQGTTYGYTF. The CDR3 bases are TGTGCCAGCAGCCCCGGACAGGGGACCACCTATGGCTACACCTTC. The V gene is TRBV7-3, the J gene TRBJ1-2; the match to TRBD1 covers 9 bases. The J segment lost 4 bases and the V segment lost 5 bases, leaving 8 bases of the junction unmatched. This CDR3 spans 15 amino acids. Looked up from germline, CDR1 is SGHTA and CDR2 is FQGTGA.

The rearrangement joins TRBV20-1 to TRBJ2-3, with TRBD2 as a possible D gene (5 bases). The CDR3 spans 13 residues. Germline V gene sequence: CDR1 DFQATT, CDR2 SNEGSKA (reference sequence). The CDR3, as DNA: TGCAGCCCCAGGAGCGGAAGCACAGATACGCAGTATTTT. Translation gives CSPRSGSTDTQYF.

V gene TRBV30 combines with J gene TRBJ2-7; tentatively, D is TRBD2 (5 bases). The CDR3 has 12 residues. Germline V gene sequence: CDR1 GTSNPN, CDR2 SVGIG (reference sequence). V lost 5 bases, J lost 7 bases, and 15 bases lay in between. DNA for the CDR3: TGTGCCTGGGCCTCGTGGTCGGGAGAGCAGTACTTC. Amino acid sequence: CAWASWSGEQYF.

V usage is TRBV20-1 and J usage is TRBJ2-4; D gene unclear. Trimming shortened V by 3 bases and J by 6 bases, and 12 bases separated the two germline ends. CDR1 and CDR2 from the germline V gene are DFQATT and SNEGSKA (reference sequence). The CDR3 spans 13 residues. The CDR3 bases are TGCAGTGCTAGTCCCGACCCCGGAAACATTCAGTACTTC. Its protein is CSASPDPGNIQYF.

This chain links TRBV6-5 with TRBJ1-4; 10 bases are a match to TRBD1. Germline CDR1 and CDR2: MNHEY and SVGAGI. CDR3 length: 16 amino acids. Trimming took 0 bases from V and 7 from J; bases not matched to a gene: 5. Here the CDR3 DNA reads TGTGCCAGCAGTTACTCACTCGGGACAGGGGTTGAAAAACTGTTTTTT. It yields the protein CASSYSLGTGVEKLFF.

V gene TRBV2 combines with J gene TRBJ2-1; D gene unclear. This CDR3 is 12 amino acids long. With 2 bases removed from V and 9 bases from J, the gap between germline ends came to 8 bases. CDR1 is SNHLY, CDR2 FYNNEI, per germline. For the CDR3, the DNA is TGTGCCAGCAGTGAACAAGGTTCTGAGCAGTTCTTC. The encoded protein is CASSEQGSEQFF.

The chain is built from TRBV6-2 or TRBV6-3 and TRBJ1-2; possibly TRBD1 for D (6 bases). The CDR3 is made up of 14 amino acids. Germline V gene data show CDR1 as MNHEY and CDR2 as SVGEGT. The V end lost 5 bases, the J end lost 3 bases, and 13 bases lay between the germline ends. The CDR3, as DNA: TGTGCCAGCAGTCCGGGACAACGTCACTATGGCTACACCTTC. Its protein product is CASSPGQRHYGYTF.

V is TRBV25-1 and J is TRBJ2-1; 10 bases are shared with TRBD1. This CDR3 has 16 amino acids. With V trimmed by 4 bases and J by 4 bases, 7 bases remained unmatched. The V gene's germline CDR1 is MGHDK and CDR2 SYGVNS. In DNA, the CDR3 is TGTGCCAGCAGTGGGCTTCGGGACAGGGGATACAATGAGCAGTTCTTC. This gives the protein CASSGLRDRGYNEQFF. The full variable domain, its missing parts supplied by reference TRBV25-1 and TRBJ2-1, is EADIYQTPRYLVIGTGKKITLECSQTMGHDKMYWYQQDPGMELHLIHYSYGVNSTEKGDLSSESTVSRIRTEHFPLTLESARPSHTSQYLCASSGLRDRGYNEQFFGPGTRLTVL.

This sequence joins TRBV20-1 and TRBJ2-5, with 10 bases that match TRBD2. J gave up 4 bases and V 3 bases, and 5 bases lay outside the gene matches. The germline gives CDR1 DFQATT, CDR2 SNEGSKA (reference sequence). The CDR3 is 14 residues long. The CDR3 DNA reads TGCAGTGCTAGGGCTAGCGGGAGTGGAGAGACCCAGTACTTC. Translating it yields CSARASGSGETQYF.